What follows are 21 T cell receptor beta chains derived from one specimen sequenced in a study of human T cells and chemical hapten exposure. Stated time point: patch test 3, about 24 weeks after DPC sensitization. Specified treatment: therapeutic diphenylcyclopropenone sensitization with weekly scalp DPC. One entry per CDR3 protein, called by TCRdb with MiXCR from the RACE reads. The sample contains over 55,000 distinct CDR3 sequences, roughly 12% of which appear only once. Sequenced here: whole blood, sampled in connection with sensitization to the hapten diphenylcyclopropenone (DPC). Receptor source: a young man with alopecia areata. Some clones in this sample may be carry-over from other donors' samples.

This clonotype came up many times. J is TRBJ1-2 and V is TRBV18; 8 bases are a match to TRBD1. CDR1 KGHSH and CDR2 LQKENI come from the germline V gene. The CDR3 totals 16 residues. Germline trimming cut 3 bases from V and 1 base from J; bases unmatched to any gene: 7. The CDR3 loop is CASSPSQGAYNYGYTF. CDR3 sequence (DNA): TGTGCCAGCTCACCTTCGCAGGGGGCATATAACTATGGCTACACCTTC.

This clonotype has ten or more counts. The J gene is TRBJ2-3, the V gene TRBV29-1; D is possibly TRBD2 (6 bases). The CDR3 sequence is 15 residues long. CDR1 is SQVTM, CDR2 ANQGSEA, per germline. Trimming removed 5 bases at V and 4 bases at J, with 19 bases between. CDR3 nucleotide sequence: TGCAGCGTTACACCCGGGGGACTGACATCAGATACGCAGTATTTT. It is translated as CSVTPGGLTSDTQYF.

The genes are TRBV4-1 and TRBJ2-7; D gene ambiguous. Germline V gene lookup returns CDR1 MGHRA and CDR2 YSYEKL. This CDR3 contains 15 residues. With 4 bases removed from V and 0 bases from J, the gap between germline ends came to 13 bases. This chain's CDR3 is CASSPRATHSYEQYF. The CDR3 nucleotides are TGCGCCAGCAGCCCCCGGGCGACACACTCCTACGAGCAGTACTTC.

This clonotype occurred a few times. V usage is TRBV7-2 and J usage is TRBJ2-3; 15 nucleotides line up with TRBD2. The germline V gene encodes CDR1 SGHTA and CDR2 FQGNSA. With 4 bases clipped from V and 3 bases from J, the junction kept 5 bases outside the gene matches. This CDR3 contains 17 residues. This CDR3 is CASSSGTSGGRTDTQYF. CDR3 nucleotide sequence: TGTGCCAGCAGCTCCGGGACTAGCGGGGGGCGAACAGATACGCAGTATTTT.

This clonotype was recorded a few times. The chain has TRBV7-2 and TRBJ2-5; D may be TRBD1 (6 bases). Trimming cost V 4 bases and J 4 bases, with 13 bases left between them. The CDR3 spans 14 residues. Germline V CDR1 and CDR2: SGHTA, FQGNSA. CDR3 DNA: TGTGCCAGCAGCTCCTACAGGGTCGGAGAGACCCAGTACTTC. Translated: CASSSYRVGETQYF.

This clonotype came up a few times. The rearrangement joins TRBV24-1 to TRBJ2-2; D may match TRBD1 or TRBD2 (5 bases each). Trimming took off 6 bases at V and 0 bases at J, with 13 bases between the two ends. CDR3 length: 16 amino acids. CDR1 is KGHDR and CDR2 is SFDVKD in the germline V gene. CDR3 region: CATSRGTVANTGELFF. CDR3 bases: TGTGCCACCAGTCGAGGGACGGTCGCGAACACCGGGGAGCTGTTTTTT.

This clonotype was recorded a few times. The chain employs TRBV5-4 and TRBJ1-6; D not resolved. Per the germline V gene, CDR1 is SGHNT and CDR2 is YYREEE (reference sequence). Trimming shortened V by 4 bases and J by 10 bases, and 21 bases separated the two germline ends. The length of the CDR3 is 16 residues. The CDR3 protein is CASSPQRGRTWSPLHF. In nucleotides, the CDR3 is TGTGCCAGCAGCCCCCAGCGTGGCCGGACGTGGTCACCCCTCCACTTT.

The table lists this clonotype with a few counts. V is TRBV20-1 and J is TRBJ1-1; maybe TRBD1 (5 bases). This CDR3 has 14 residues. V shed 3 bases and J shed 5 bases, with 16 bases lying between them. The germline V gene has CDR1 DFQATT and CDR2 SNEGSKA (reference sequence). DNA for the CDR3: TGCAGTGCTAGCCAGAACAGTGGGGGGACTGAAGCTTTCTTT. Amino acid sequence: CSASQNSGGTEAFF.

This clonotype showed up just once. The chain combines TRBV29-1 with TRBJ2-1, with D unresolved. Germline V gives CDR1 SQVTM, CDR2 ANQGSEA. V was pared by 3 bases and J by 8 bases, with 11 bases between. The CDR3 has 12 residues. The CDR3, as DNA: TGCAGCGTTGAGAGCGTGGGGTATGAGCAGTTCTTC. It codes for CSVESVGYEQFF.

This chain uses TRBV7-9 with TRBJ1-2; maybe TRBD1 (6 bases). The V end lost 6 bases, the J end lost 3 bases, and 17 bases lay between the germline ends. The CDR3 totals 15 residues. Germline CDR1 and CDR2: SEHNR and FQNEAQ (reference sequence). The CDR3 coding sequence is TGTGCCAGCAGTCTAGGGGGACCGCCCGACTATGGCTACACCTTC. Residues: CASSLGGPPDYGYTF.

This clonotype was counted many times. The CDR3 here is CSASGADNQPQHF. CDR3 bases: TGCAGTGCTAGTGGAGCCGACAATCAGCCCCAGCATTTT. The chain recombines TRBV20-1 with TRBJ1-5, with D unclear. The CDR3 sequence is 13 residues long. The V and J ends lost 3 bases and 3 bases respectively, with 9 bases between them. CDR1 is DFQATT and CDR2 is SNEGSKA in the germline V gene (reference sequence).

The V and J genes are TRBV5-1 and TRBJ1-1, with 9 bases lining up with TRBD1. With 2 bases clipped from V and 1 base from J, the junction kept 6 bases outside the gene matches. This CDR3 is built from 16 residues. Germline V CDR1 and CDR2: SGHRS, YFSETQ. As DNA, the CDR3 is TGCGCCAGCAGCTTTGCACAGGGGGCTGGGAACACTGAAGCTTTCTTT. Its translation is CASSFAQGAGNTEAFF.

This chain connects TRBV6-1 to TRBJ2-7; the D gene could be TRBD1 or TRBD2 (6 bases each). The CDR3 runs 12 residues. Germline assignment: CDR1 MNHNS and CDR2 SASEGT. The V gene lost 7 bases and the J gene lost 4 bases, with 11 bases spanning the gap. Here the CDR3 reads CASKGGRYEQYF. The CDR3 nucleotides read TGTGCCAGCAAGGGGGGCCGGTACGAGCAGTACTTC.

This clonotype was observed a handful of times. The rearrangement uses TRBV10-2 and TRBJ1-1; D is undetermined. The germline V and J ends were trimmed by 7 bases and 5 bases, with 14 bases remaining between them. Germline CDR1 reads WSHSY; CDR2 reads SAAADI. The CDR3 is 13 residues long. Here the CDR3 reads CASMTWERTEAFF. The CDR3, as DNA: TGCGCCAGCATGACGTGGGAGAGGACTGAAGCTTTCTTT.

By sample fraction, this clonotype is medium-sized. The V call is TRBV29-1, the J call TRBJ2-1; a possible D gene is TRBD1 (7 bases). Germline CDR1 and CDR2: SQVTM and ANQGSEA. The CDR3 extends over 11 amino acids. Trimming left V 7 bases short and J 10 bases short, with 14 bases between. The CDR3 DNA reads as TGCAGCGCCAAGGAGGGGGCCGAGCAGTTCTTC. Encoded protein: CSAKEGAEQFF.

This clonotype has more than one count but fewer than ten. V gene TRBV5-4 combines with J gene TRBJ2-7; no firm D call. This CDR3 is built from 14 residues. V lost 1 base, J lost 2 bases, and 10 bases lay in between. Germline V CDR1 and CDR2: SGHNT, YYREEE (reference sequence). CDR3 loop: CASSLRDTTYEQYF. In nucleotides, the CDR3 is TGTGCCAGCAGCTTGAGGGATACGACCTACGAGCAGTACTTC.

Remarks on this clonotype: A read error may account for a junction end that differs from germline. V is TRBV5-1 and J is TRBJ2-5; TRBD1 matches at 9 bases. This CDR3 contains 14 residues. In germline, CDR1 is SGHRS, CDR2 YFSETQ. In DNA form, the CDR3 reads TGCGCCAGGAGCTCGGGACAGGGCCAAGAGACCCAGTACTTC. This sequence encodes CARSSGQGQETQYF. The full variable domain, with the rest looked up from reference TRBV5-1 and TRBJ2-5, is KAGVTQTPRYLIKTRGQQVTLSCSPISGHRSVSWYQQTPGQGLQFLFEYFSETQRNKGNFPGRFSGRQFSNSRSEMNVSTLELGDSALYLCARSSGQGQETQYFGPGTRLLVL.

There are many counts of this clonotype. This chain uses TRBV7-9 with TRBJ1-2; D is perhaps TRBD1 (5 bases). The CDR3 length is 12 residues. Trimming removed 5 bases at V and 5 bases at J, with 9 bases between. Per the germline V gene, CDR1 is SEHNR and CDR2 is FQNEAQ (reference sequence). Here the CDR3 DNA reads TGTGCCAGCAGCCGCGACAGTTATGGCTACACCTTC. Translating gives CASSRDSYGYTF.

The table lists this clonotype with a few counts. The V and J genes are TRBV20-1 and TRBJ2-1; D may match TRBD1 or TRBD2 (5 bases each). V dropped 0 bases and J dropped 6 bases, with 18 bases sitting between them. Germline V lookup: CDR1 DFQATT, CDR2 SNEGSKA (reference sequence). CDR3 length: 16 amino acids. CDR3 amino acids: CSARDARQGATNEQFF. The CDR3 DNA follows: TGCAGTGCTAGAGATGCCCGCCAGGGAGCCACCAATGAGCAGTTCTTC.

V gene TRBV9 combines with J gene TRBJ1-1; D call uncertain. CDR3 length: 8 amino acids. V lost 4 bases to trimming and J lost 13 bases, with 5 bases between them. CDR1 and CDR2 from the germline V gene are SGDLS and YYNGEE. CDR3 sequence: CASSPGFF. DNA for the CDR3: TGTGCCAGCAGCCCCGGTTTCTTT.

This clonotype was recorded at least ten times. This chain joins TRBV7-6 and TRBJ1-5; the D gene is possibly TRBD1 (5 bases). Germline V lookup: CDR1 SGHVS, CDR2 FNYEAQ. The CDR3 is made up of 15 amino acids. Between the trimmed V and J ends, which lost 1 base and 10 bases, there was a span of 17 bases. The CDR3 loop reads CASSLGVGRGSPQHF. The CDR3 DNA follows: TGTGCCAGCAGCTTAGGTGTGGGACGGGGATCACCCCAGCATTTT.